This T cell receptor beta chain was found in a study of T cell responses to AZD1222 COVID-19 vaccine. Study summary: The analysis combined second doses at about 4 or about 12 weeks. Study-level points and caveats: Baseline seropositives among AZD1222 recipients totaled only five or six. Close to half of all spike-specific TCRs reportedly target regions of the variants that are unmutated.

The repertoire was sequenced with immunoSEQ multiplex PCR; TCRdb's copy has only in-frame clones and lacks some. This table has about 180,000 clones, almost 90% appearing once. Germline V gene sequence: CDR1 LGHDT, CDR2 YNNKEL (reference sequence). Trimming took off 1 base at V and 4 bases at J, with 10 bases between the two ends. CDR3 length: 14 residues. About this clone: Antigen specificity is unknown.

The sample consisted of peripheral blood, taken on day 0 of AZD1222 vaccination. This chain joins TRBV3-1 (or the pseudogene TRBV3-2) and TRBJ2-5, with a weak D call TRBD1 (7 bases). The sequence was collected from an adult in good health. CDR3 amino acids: CASSQGQGGETQYF. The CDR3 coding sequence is TGTGCCAGCAGCCAAGGACAGGGAGGAGAGACCCAGTACTTC.